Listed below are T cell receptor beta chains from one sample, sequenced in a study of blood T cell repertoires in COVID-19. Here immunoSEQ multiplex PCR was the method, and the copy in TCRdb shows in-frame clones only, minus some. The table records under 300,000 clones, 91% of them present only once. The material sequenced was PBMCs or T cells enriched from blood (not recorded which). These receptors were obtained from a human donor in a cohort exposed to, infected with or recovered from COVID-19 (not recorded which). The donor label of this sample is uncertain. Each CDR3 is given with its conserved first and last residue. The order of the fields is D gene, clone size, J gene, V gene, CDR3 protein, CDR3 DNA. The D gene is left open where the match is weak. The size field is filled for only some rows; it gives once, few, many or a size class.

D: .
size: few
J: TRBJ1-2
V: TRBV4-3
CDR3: CASSRRGGAHGYTF
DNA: TGCGCCAGCAGCCGGCGCGGGGGGGCGCATGGCTACACCTTC

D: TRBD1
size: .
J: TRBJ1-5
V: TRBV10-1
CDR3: CASIQPGTGGENSNQPQHF
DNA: TGCGCCAGCATCCAACCCGGGACAGGGGGCGAGAATAGCAATCAGCCCCAGCATTTT

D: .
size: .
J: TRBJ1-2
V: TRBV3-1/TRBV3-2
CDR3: CASSQDGLHGGYTF
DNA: TGTGCCAGCAGCCAAGATGGCCTTCATGGTGGCTACACCTTC

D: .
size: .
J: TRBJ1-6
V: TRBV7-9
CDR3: CASSSPGTTSLSSPLHF
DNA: TGTGCCAGCAGCTCCCCCGGGACTACCTCCCTGAGTTCACCCCTCCACTTT

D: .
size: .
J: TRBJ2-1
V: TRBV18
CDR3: CASSPLSATFRNEQFF
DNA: TGTGCCAGCTCACCTTTGAGCGCGACCTTCCGCAATGAGCAGTTCTTC

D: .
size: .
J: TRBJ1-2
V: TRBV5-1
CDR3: CASSSGANYGYTF
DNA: TGCGCCAGCAGCTCGGGGGCTAACTATGGCTACACCTTC

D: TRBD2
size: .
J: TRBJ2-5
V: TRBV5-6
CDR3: CASSLETSGGLGGETQYF
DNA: TGTGCCAGCAGCTTGGAGACTAGCGGGGGCCTAGGGGGAGAGACCCAGTACTTC

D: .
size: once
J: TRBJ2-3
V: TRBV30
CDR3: CAWSGGPADTQYF
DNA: TGTGCCTGGAGTGGGGGGCCCGCAGATACGCAGTATTTT

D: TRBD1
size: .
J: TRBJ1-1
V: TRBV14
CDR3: CASSQDIGQGRRNTEAFF
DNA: TGTGCCAGCAGCCAAGATATCGGACAGGGACGGCGGAACACTGAAGCTTTCTTT

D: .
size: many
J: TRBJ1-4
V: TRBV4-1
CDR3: CASSREWAVGGEKLFF
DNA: TGCGCCAGCAGCCGGGAGTGGGCTGTGGGGGGAGAAAAACTGTTTTTT

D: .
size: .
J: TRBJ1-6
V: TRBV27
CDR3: CASSGDKSTYNSPLHF
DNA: TGTGCCAGCAGTGGGGACAAGTCTACCTATAATTCACCCCTCCACTTT

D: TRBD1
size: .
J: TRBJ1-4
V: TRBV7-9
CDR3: CASSTPGGSTNEKLFF
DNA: TGTGCCAGCAGCACTCCAGGGGGCTCAACTAATGAAAAACTGTTTTTT

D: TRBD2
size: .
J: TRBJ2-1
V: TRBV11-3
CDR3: CASSQRGNEQFF
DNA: TGTGCCAGCAGCCAGCGGGGGAATGAGCAGTTCTTC

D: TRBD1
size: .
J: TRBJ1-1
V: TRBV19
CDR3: CASGDRGIFGSEAFF
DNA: TGTGCTTCGGGAGACAGGGGGATCTTCGGGTCTGAAGCTTTCTTT

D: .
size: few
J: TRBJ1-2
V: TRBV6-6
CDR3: CASSPGLPYGYTF
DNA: TGTGCCAGCAGCCCGGGACTCCCGTATGGCTACACCTTC

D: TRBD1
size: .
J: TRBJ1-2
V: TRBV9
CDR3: CASSVGTGGAPNYGYTF
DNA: TGTGCCAGCAGCGTAGGGACAGGGGGCGCCCCTAACTATGGCTACACCTTC

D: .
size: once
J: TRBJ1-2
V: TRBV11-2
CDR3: CASSSNREGFGYTF
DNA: TGTGCCAGCAGCTCTAACAGGGAAGGTTTTGGCTACACCTTC

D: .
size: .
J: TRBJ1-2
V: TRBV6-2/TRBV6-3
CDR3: CASSYSRTSNYGYTF
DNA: TGTGCCAGCAGTTACTCTCGGACATCTAACTATGGCTACACCTTC

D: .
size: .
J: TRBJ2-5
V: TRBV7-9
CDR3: CASSFRDSQETQYF
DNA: TGTGCCAGCAGCTTTAGGGACTCCCAAGAGACCCAGTACTTC

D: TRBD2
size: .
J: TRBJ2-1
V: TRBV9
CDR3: CASSVVSGGGTNEQFF
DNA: TGTGCCAGCAGCGTAGTTAGCGGGGGGGGCACAAATGAGCAGTTCTTC

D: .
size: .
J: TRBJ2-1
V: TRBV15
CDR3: CATSRDTLEGSYNEQFF
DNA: TGTGCCACCAGCAGAGACACCCTGGAGGGCTCCTACAATGAGCAGTTCTTC

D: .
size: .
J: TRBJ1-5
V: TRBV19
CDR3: CASSKGPGNQPQHF
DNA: TGTGCCAGTAGTAAGGGGCCAGGAAATCAGCCCCAGCATTTT

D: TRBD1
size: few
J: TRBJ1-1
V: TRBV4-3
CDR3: CASSQGARTGAEAFF
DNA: TGCGCCAGCAGCCAAGGGGCCCGGACAGGGGCGGAAGCTTTCTTT

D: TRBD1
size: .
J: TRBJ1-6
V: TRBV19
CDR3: CASSISMTGPNSPLHF
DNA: TGTGCCAGTAGTATCTCAATGACAGGGCCTAATTCACCCCTCCACTTT

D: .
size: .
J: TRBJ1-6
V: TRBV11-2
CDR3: CASSLIGAGGNSPLHF
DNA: TGTGCCAGCAGCTTAATTGGAGCGGGCGGCAATTCACCCCTCCACTTT

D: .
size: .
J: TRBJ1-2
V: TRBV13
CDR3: CASSLTWGPGGYTF
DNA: TGTGCCAGCAGCTTAACCTGGGGGCCGGGGGGCTACACCTTC

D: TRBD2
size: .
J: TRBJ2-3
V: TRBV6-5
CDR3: CASSYSPSGGTDTQYF
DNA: TGTGCCAGCAGTTACAGTCCTAGCGGCGGCACAGATACGCAGTATTTT

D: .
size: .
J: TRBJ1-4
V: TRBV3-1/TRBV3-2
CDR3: CASSLLGNQGKNEKLFF
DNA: TGTGCCAGCAGTCTTCTTGGGAATCAGGGGAAGAATGAAAAACTGTTTTTT

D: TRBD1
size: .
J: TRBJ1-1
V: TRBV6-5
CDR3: CASRTTGVNTEAFF
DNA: TGTGCCAGCAGAACTACAGGGGTGAACACTGAAGCTTTCTTT

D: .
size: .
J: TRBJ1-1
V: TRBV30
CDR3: CAWSVRGDTEAFF
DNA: TGTGCCTGGAGTGTTCGGGGAGACACTGAAGCTTTCTTT

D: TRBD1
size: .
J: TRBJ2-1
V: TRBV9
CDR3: CASSSKSGTVNNEQFF
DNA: TGTGCCAGCAGCTCCAAGTCCGGGACAGTAAACAATGAGCAGTTCTTC

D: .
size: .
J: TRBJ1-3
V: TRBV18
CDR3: CASSLKTPGSGNTIYF
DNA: TGTGCCAGCTCACTTAAGACTCCTGGATCTGGAAACACCATATATTTT

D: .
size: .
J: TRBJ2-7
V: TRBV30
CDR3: CAWSVGLLDSSYEQYF
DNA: TGTGCCTGGAGTGTGGGATTACTAGATAGTTCCTACGAGCAGTACTTC

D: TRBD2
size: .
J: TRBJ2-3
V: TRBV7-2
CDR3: CASSPGGSGGTDTQYF
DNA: TGTGCCAGCAGTCCCGGGGGTAGCGGGGGCACAGATACGCAGTATTTT

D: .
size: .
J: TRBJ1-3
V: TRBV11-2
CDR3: CASRSLAGGNTIYF
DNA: TGTGCCAGCAGGTCACTGGCAGGGGGAAACACCATATATTTT